This TCR beta chain was documented in a study of T cells in Graves' hyperthyroidism and ophthalmopathy. Amplified TCR beta CDR3 regions derived from RNA transcripts. The TCR CDR3 first-round RT-PCR relied on the HTBI primer set. TCRdb itself ran the multiplex PCR reads through MiXCR, one entry per CDR3 protein. The data contain hundreds of thousands of distinct CDR3 sequences, 20% of them seen just once; the ten biggest clones take up about half. This CDR3 comprises 15 residues. Per germline, CDR1 LGHNA and CDR2 YSLEER. V was cut by 4 bases and J by 8 bases, with 20 bases left in between. Sequencing input: blood. The receptor was isolated from a man in his forties with Graves' ophthalmopathy. The chain joins TRBV4-3 to TRBJ1-2; no definite D call. DNA for the CDR3: TGCGCCAGCAGCCTTACTATTCTAGGGCTGGAGGGCTACACCTTC. Its translation: CASSLTILGLEGYTF.